A selection of T cell receptor beta chains follows, all from one sample in a study of shared clonotypes between healthy human individuals. Here immunoSEQ multiplex PCR was the method, and the copy in TCRdb shows in-frame clones only, minus some. The repertoire holds fewer than 550,000 clones, 75% to 80% seen once, with about 12% in the top ten. Source material: PBMCs. The receptors derive from a woman in her thirties or forties in good health. Some clones in this sample may be carry-over from other donors' samples. The CDR3 runs from the conserved cysteine through the conserved F or W. D genes are given only for firm matches. Clone size is not always given. Where it is, it says once, few, many or a class for expanded clones.

TRBD2 | . | TRBJ2-1 | TRBV2 | TGTGCCAGCAGCGAAACTAGCGCCTACAATGAGCAGTTCTTC | CASSETSAYNEQFF
. | . | TRBJ2-1 | TRBV4-3 | TGCGCCAGCAGCCAGGGGTACAGGGTCAGTGAGCAGTTCTTC | CASSQGYRVSEQFF
. | . | TRBJ2-1 | TRBV28 | TGTGCCAGCGCCGGGGGACTGGGCAATGAGCAGTTCTTC | CASAGGLGNEQFF
TRBD1 | . | TRBJ1-2 | TRBV28 | TGTGCCAGCAGTCTTATGGGGACAGGGGGCTGGGAGGGCTACACCTTC | CASSLMGTGGWEGYTF
TRBD1 | . | TRBJ2-6 | TRBV19 | TGTGCCAGTAGTACCGACAGGGTTGGGGCCAACGTCCTGACTTTC | CASSTDRVGANVLTF
TRBD1 | . | TRBJ2-7 | TRBV6-6 | TGTGCCAGCAGTTACTCCGACAGGGGTTTGTACTTC | CASSYSDRGLYF
TRBD1 | once | TRBJ2-6 | TRBV7-2 | TGTGCCAGCAGCCCTGCGACAGGGGCCCCTTCTGGGGCCAACGTCCTGACTTTC | CASSPATGAPSGANVLTF
. | . | TRBJ2-2 | TRBV10-3 | TGTGCCATCGGCCCTGGGGGGACCCACAACACCGGGGAGCTGTTTTTT | CAIGPGGTHNTGELFF
TRBD2 | . | TRBJ2-1 | TRBV2 | TGTGCCAGCAGTTCCGGGACTAGCGCCCTCTTC | CASSSGTSALF
. | . | TRBJ2-2 | TRBV19 | TGTGCCAGTAGAGGCCTAGCGAACACCGGGGAGCTGTTTTTT | CASRGLANTGELFF
. | . | TRBJ2-7 | TRBV7-2 | TGTGCCAGCAGCTTAGCCACCTACGAGCAGTACTTC | CASSLATYEQYF
TRBD2 | . | TRBJ2-2 | TRBV18 | TGTGCCAGCTTTCGGACTAGCGGTGACACCGGGGAGCTGTTTTTT | CASFRTSGDTGELFF
. | . | TRBJ2-1 | TRBV6-4 | TGTGCCAGCAGTGCCCAAGCGGCAATAAACAATGAGCAGTTCTTC | CASSAQAAINNEQFF
TRBD2 | . | TRBJ2-1 | TRBV9 | TGTGCCAGCAGCGTAGGAGCGGGAGGGGTGTTTGAGCAGTTCTTC | CASSVGAGGVFEQFF
TRBD1 | . | TRBJ2-3 | TRBV25-1 | TGTGCCAGCAGTGACCCAACCGGGACAGGGGGCACAGATACGCAGTATTTT | CASSDPTGTGGTDTQYF
. | once | TRBJ2-7 | TRBV28 | TGTGCCAGCAGCCCGAGCTCCTACGAGCAGTACTTC | CASSPSSYEQYF
. | . | TRBJ2-3 | TRBV6-1 | TGTGCCAGCAGTACGGACGGAGATACGCAGTATTTT | CASSTDGDTQYF
. | . | TRBJ2-2 | TRBV18 | TGTGCCAGCTCACTCGTAGTTATTGGCACCGGGGAGCTGTTTTTT | CASSLVVIGTGELFF
. | . | TRBJ2-1 | TRBV7-2 | TGTGCCAGCAGCTTCACTAGTTCCTACAATGAGCAGTTCTTC | CASSFTSSYNEQFF
. | few | TRBJ2-3 | TRBV5-5 | TGTGCCAGCAGCAAGCCGCTTGGAGATACGCAGTATTTT | CASSKPLGDTQYF
TRBD1 | . | TRBJ2-7 | TRBV5-6 | TGTGCCAGCAGTTTTTCGGGACAGGGCTTCGACGAGCAGTACTTC | CASSFSGQGFDEQYF
TRBD2 | . | TRBJ2-1 | TRBV5-1 | TGCGCCAGCAGCCCCCTAGCGGATGTTTACAATGAGCAGTTCTTC | CASSPLADVYNEQFF
. | . | TRBJ2-7 | TRBV28 | TGTGCCAGCAGCCAGAGAAGCTCCTACGAGCAGTACTTC | CASSQRSSYEQYF
TRBD1 | . | TRBJ1-5 | TRBV6-5 | TGTGCCAGCAAGACAGGGAGGATTAGCAATCAGCCCCAGCATTTT | CASKTGRISNQPQHF
. | . | TRBJ1-1 | TRBV18 | TGTGCCAGCTCACCCCGACAGCCAGCTGAAGCTTTCTTT | CASSPRQPAEAFF
TRBD2 | . | TRBJ2-7 | TRBV9 | TGTGCCAGCAGCGCCCCCGGACTAGCGTACGAGCAGTACTTC | CASSAPGLAYEQYF
. | . | TRBJ2-5 | TRBV9 | TGTGCCAGCAGCCCCCGAGGCGCAGGCAGAGAGACCCAGTACTTC | CASSPRGAGRETQYF
. | . | TRBJ2-3 | TRBV7-3 | TGTGCCAGCAGTTTTGGTGGGGCGGGAAATACGCAGTATTTT | CASSFGGAGNTQYF